This TCR beta chain was documented in a study of OX40 agonist ivuxolimab in advanced cancers. About the research overall: Aged roughly 20 to 85 with a mean of around 60 years, they were almost 85% male.

TCRdb's table, derived via immunoSEQ multiplex PCR, lists solely in-frame clones and lacks some. The repertoire has 35,000 or so clones, about four fifths of them found once; the top ten carry 18%. With baseline, cycle 4 day 1, and cycle 7 day 1 as timepoints, blood was sampled. Worth noting for this clone: The same CDR3 can be traced to other DNA sequences in this sample.

The CDR3 sequence is 14 residues long. Trimming took 3 bases from V and 2 from J, leaving 11 bases between them. The germline CDR1 and CDR2 sequences are SGHNT and YENEEA. V usage is TRBV11-3 and J usage is TRBJ2-7, with a possible D match to TRBD1 (6 bases). The sequence came from an adult with an advanced solid tumor such as melanoma, head and neck, liver or kidney cancer. Specimen: CD4+ or CD8+ T cells sorted from blood, collected in a trial of the OX40 agonist ivuxolimab. The CDR3 protein is CASSLGRGPYEQYF. The DNA for the CDR3 is TGTGCCAGCAGCTTGGGCAGGGGACCCTACGAGCAGTACTTC. Using reference TRBV11-3 and TRBJ2-7 for the parts outside the CDR3, the full variable domain is EAGVVQSPRYKIIEKKQPVAFWCNPISGHNTLYWYLQNLGQGPELLIRYENEEAVDDSQLPKDRFSAERLKGVDSTLKIQPAELGDSAVYLCASSLGRGPYEQYFGPGTRLTVT.